These 7 T cell receptor beta chains were all obtained from the same sample, sequenced in a study of cytomegalovirus exposure and HLA in healthy donors. Sequencing used immunoSEQ multiplex PCR; TCRdb keeps in-frame clones, though not all of them. The data contain roughly 130,000 clones, just under 85% of them singletons. What was sequenced was PBMCs. The receptors were gathered from a woman younger than 45 in good health and CMV-seronegative.

The rearrangement uses TRBV6-1 and TRBJ2-5; 9 nucleotides line up with TRBD1. Trimming took 9 bases from V and 4 from J; bases not matched to a gene: 6. CDR3 length: 13 amino acids. CDR1 MNHNS and CDR2 SASEGT come from the germline V gene. CDR3 sequence reads: CASTTGGRETQYF. The CDR3 DNA sequence: TGTGCCAGTACGACAGGGGGGAGAGAGACCCAGTACTTC.

Only a few counts were recorded for this clone. CDR3 bases: TGCGCCAGCAGCCCCCGGGACAGTATCTATGGCTACACCTTC. It encodes CASSPRDSIYGYTF. The chain carries TRBV4-1 and TRBJ1-2; 7 positions match TRBD1. Germline assignment: CDR1 MGHRA and CDR2 YSYEKL. After removal of 4 bases from V and 4 bases from J, the junction contained 6 bases not matched to a gene. CDR3 length: 14 amino acids.

V is TRBV19 and J is TRBJ1-2; the D gene is possibly TRBD1 (6 bases). CDR1 LNHDA and CDR2 SQIVND come from the germline V gene (reference sequence). The CDR3 loop spans 14 amino acids. The V gene lost 4 bases and the J gene lost 1 base, with 10 bases spanning the gap. The CDR3 reads CASSRDTLNYGYTF. The CDR3 nucleotides read TGTGCCAGTAGTAGGGACACCCTTAACTATGGCTACACCTTC.

The chain couples TRBV13 to TRBJ1-3; no reliable D call. This CDR3 has 16 amino acids. V was pared by 5 bases and J by 4 bases, with 18 bases between. Germline V lookup: CDR1 PRHDT, CDR2 FYEKMQ (reference sequence). CDR3 loop: CASSHKTSTIGNTIYF. In DNA, the CDR3 is TGTGCCAGCAGCCATAAGACGAGTACTATCGGAAACACCATATATTTT.

The gene calls are TRBV10-3 and TRBJ2-5, with TRBD2 matching over 7 bases. Looked up from germline, CDR1 is ENHRY and CDR2 is SYGVKD. The CDR3 is 13 amino acids. J lost 4 bases, V lost 4 bases, and 3 bases had no gene match. This chain's CDR3 is CAISGERGETQYF. DNA for the CDR3: TGTGCCATCAGTGGGGAGCGGGGAGAGACCCAGTACTTC.

Turning to this clone: This sample also contains other DNA sequences that code for the same CDR3. V is TRBV4-2 and J is TRBJ1-1; perhaps TRBD1 as D (5 bases). Germline values: CDR1 LGHNA, CDR2 YNFKEQ. The length of the CDR3 is 12 residues. Trimming took 2 bases from V and 5 from J, leaving 6 bases between them. For the CDR3, the DNA is TGTGCCAGCAGCCAAAGGGGTACTGAAGCTTTCTTT. Its translation: CASSQRGTEAFF.

This clone was seen more than once but under ten times. The chain combines TRBV5-4 with TRBJ2-7, with 14 positions matching TRBD2. Germline CDR1 reads SGHNT; CDR2 reads YYREEE (reference sequence). The CDR3 is 15 amino acids. V gave up 4 bases and J gave up 2 bases; unmatched junction bases: 2. CDR3 coding DNA: TGTGCCAGCAGCCAGACTAGCGGGGGGGCCTACGAGCAGTACTTC. Translating it yields CASSQTSGGAYEQYF.